Reported below is one TCR beta chain. Its antigen is not yet known. One base away there is no much larger clone; base qualities are not given. The immunoSEQ platform was used for deep TCRbeta sequencing. On the authors' methods: For further analysis, only productive rearrangements were exported from the immunoSEQ Analyzer. Bulk TCRbeta clonotypes were assigned T cell phenotypes by matching to single-cell RNA+TCR-seq clones sharing the same TCRbeta sequence. Using bulk TCR sequencing data, clone enrichment in tumor was calculated by dividing a clone's tumor frequency by the same clone's PBMC frequency. TCRs were sorted with GLIPH into specificity groups, meaning clusters of distinct TCRs that share CDR3 motifs and likely recognize common antigens. This immuneACCESS table, as held by TCRdb, lists in-frame sequences with V and J called but not all clones. Of the missing ones, under half trace to an unresolved V gene in checked studies; the others have no known cause. V and J calls and clone size are those listed in that table; D and trimming were worked out from the DNA. This sample is represented by approximately 60,000 clones; roughly 78% of them were singletons. The biggest ten clones account for about an eighth of the sample.

The source of the sample is a study of T cells in tumors after PD-1 blockade (dated by TCRdb to between 2019 and 2020). About the investigation overall: Exclusion criteria were prior checkpoint blockade, use of systemic immunosuppressants, or recent radiotherapy or other anti-cancer therapy within 4 weeks. Pembrolizumab 200 mg every 3 weeks or cemiplimab 350 mg every 2 weeks was administered to patients. Ongoing daily vismodegib 150 mg was also given to a subset of patients during anti-PD-1 treatment. On average, peripheral blood samples yielded 36,536 unique clonotypes and approximately 100,000 TCR templates (range roughly 21,000-280,000). Using site-matched tumors from BCC or SCC patients sampled before and after anti-PD-1 therapy, the study carried out paired single-cell RNA and TCR sequencing. To compare clonotypes in blood versus tumor, bulk TCR sequencing was run on approximately 11 peripheral blood samples drawn from a few patients. RECIST version 1.1 was used to evaluate clinical response.

This specimen's time point label, interpreted: before anti-PD-1 therapy. For bulk TCRbeta sequencing, genomic DNA was extracted from tumor biopsies or peripheral blood, and input amounts ranged from about 600 ng to 6,500 ng. All patients had histologically proven advanced or metastatic basal or squamous cell carcinoma and were poor candidates for surgical resection. Of the roughly eleven patients in the basal cell carcinoma cohort, 8 or 9 underwent bulk tumor TCR sequencing. The paper's findings and limits, for the study overall: Where the novel T cell clones came from was not identified, and possible sources could include lymphoid organs or rare unexpanded clones inside the tumor or in the tumor periphery. Approximately 38% of the TCR clonotypes from tumors also showed up in blood, and some novel exhausted tumor clones were present in pre-treatment blood, which suggests peripheral recruitment.

Sample: PBMCs, taken before anti-PD-1 treatment. The origin of this receptor is a human donor with basal cell carcinoma.

The CDR3 reads CAWRGGAFEAFF. The DNA is TGTGCCTGGCGAGGGGGGGCTTTTGAAGCTTTCTTT. The receptor chain draws on TRBV30 and TRBJ1-1, with TRBD1 as a weak D call on 6 bases. Deletion took 5 bases off V and 7 bases off J, with a span of 14 bases between the germline ends. Looking up the germline V gene (reference sequence) yields CDR1 GTSNPN and CDR2 SVGIG. The CDR3 holds 12 amino acids from the cysteine to the phenylalanine. The read is trimmed to its CDR3 DNA, 36 bases read in frame from base 1.